This T cell receptor delta chain stems from a study of gamma-delta chains in newborns, infants, children. The wider study: Microbial exposure reportedly drives polyclonal innate γδ T cell expansion after birth.

TCRdb re-called the reads using CATT. The sample yields some 11,000 delta-chain clones, approximately 8.3% seen once. Germline V lookup: CDR1 GEAIGNYY, CDR2 EKD. This CDR3 is 21 amino acids long. V trimming: 4 bases; J trimming: 0 bases; junction bases outside the gene matches: 15. This rearrangement joins TRDV2 to TRDJ3; 9 bases are shared with TRDD3. The sequence came from a child who was a newborn, infant or young child, either healthy, febrile or measles-vaccinated (not recorded which). The material sequenced was blood. CDR3: CACDVTGTGGPNSWDTRQMFF. The CDR3 region has the DNA TGTGCCTGTGATGTGACGGGAACTGGGGGACCCAACTCCTGGGACACCCGACAGATGTTTTTC.